This entry concerns a single T cell receptor (beta chain). Seattle patients were enrolled while actively infected and followed longitudinally. The sample belongs to a study of blood T cell repertoires in COVID-19. The wider study: Material from acute and convalescent COVID-19 was sourced from the United States, Italy and Spain. T cells, B-cell-depleted T cells, or PBMCs supplied cDNA or gDNA.

Germline CDR1 and CDR2: SGHTA and FQGTGA. V lost 0 bases to trimming and J lost 5 bases, with 10 bases between them. The CDR3 length is 14 residues. Sequenced by immunoSEQ multiplex PCR; TCRdb stores in-frame clones only, minus some. The sample lists some 190,000 clones, about 85% occurring once. V and J are TRBV7-3 and TRBJ2-5; D possibly corresponds to TRBD2 (6 bases). The receptor was derived from a man aged 80 or over with COVID-19, enrolled during active disease. Sequencing was carried out using peripheral blood. DNA for the CDR3: TGTGCCAGCAGCTTAACAGGAGGGCGCGAGACCCAGTACTTC. As protein: CASSLTGGRETQYF.